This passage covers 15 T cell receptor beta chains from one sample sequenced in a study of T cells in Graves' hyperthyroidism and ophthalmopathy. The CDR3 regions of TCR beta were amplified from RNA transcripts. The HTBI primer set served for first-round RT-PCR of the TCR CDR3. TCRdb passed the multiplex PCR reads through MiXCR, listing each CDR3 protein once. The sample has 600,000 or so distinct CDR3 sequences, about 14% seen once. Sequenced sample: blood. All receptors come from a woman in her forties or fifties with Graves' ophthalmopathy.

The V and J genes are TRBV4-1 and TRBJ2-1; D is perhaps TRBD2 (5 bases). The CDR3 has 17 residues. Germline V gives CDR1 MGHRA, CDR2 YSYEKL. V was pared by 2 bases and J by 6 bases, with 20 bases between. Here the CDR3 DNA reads TGCGCCAGCAGCCAACCCCGGGCTAGCCCGTTGAGCAATGAGCAGTTCTTC. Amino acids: CASSQPRASPLSNEQFF.

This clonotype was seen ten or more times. For the CDR3, the DNA is TGCAGTGCTAGCCTAGCGGGAGCCCACGAGCAGTACTTC. This translates into CSASLAGAHEQYF. The V gene is TRBV20-1, the J gene TRBJ2-7, with TRBD2 matching over 10 bases. The germline V gene encodes CDR1 DFQATT and CDR2 SNEGSKA (reference sequence). The CDR3 consists of 13 residues. The junction had 4 bases not matched to a gene; V was cut back by 3 bases and J by 5 bases.

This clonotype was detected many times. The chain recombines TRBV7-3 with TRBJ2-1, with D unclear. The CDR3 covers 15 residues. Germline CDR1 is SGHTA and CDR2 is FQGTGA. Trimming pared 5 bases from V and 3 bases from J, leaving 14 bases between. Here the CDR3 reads CASSRRAASYNEQFF. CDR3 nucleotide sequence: TGTGCCAGCAGCCGCCGAGCAGCGAGCTACAATGAGCAGTTCTTC.

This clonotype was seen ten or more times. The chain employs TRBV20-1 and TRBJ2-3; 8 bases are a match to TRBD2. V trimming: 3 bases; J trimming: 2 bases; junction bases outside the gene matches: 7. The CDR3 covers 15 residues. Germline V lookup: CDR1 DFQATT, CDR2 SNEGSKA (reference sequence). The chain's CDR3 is CSASLLAETTDTQYF. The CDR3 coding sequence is TGCAGTGCTAGTTTACTAGCGGAGACCACAGATACGCAGTATTTT.

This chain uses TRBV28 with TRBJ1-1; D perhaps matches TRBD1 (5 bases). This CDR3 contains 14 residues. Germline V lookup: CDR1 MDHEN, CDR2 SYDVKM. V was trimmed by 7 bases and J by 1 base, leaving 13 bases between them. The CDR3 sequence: CASKLGGGNTEAFF. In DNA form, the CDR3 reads TGTGCCAGCAAGTTGGGGGGAGGGAACACTGAAGCTTTCTTT. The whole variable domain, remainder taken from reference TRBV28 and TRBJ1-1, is DVKVTQSSRYLVKRTGEKVFLECVQDMDHENMFWYRQDPGLGLRLIYFSYDVKMKEKGDIPEGYSVSREKKERFSLILESASTNQTSMYLCASKLGGGNTEAFFGQGTRLTVV.

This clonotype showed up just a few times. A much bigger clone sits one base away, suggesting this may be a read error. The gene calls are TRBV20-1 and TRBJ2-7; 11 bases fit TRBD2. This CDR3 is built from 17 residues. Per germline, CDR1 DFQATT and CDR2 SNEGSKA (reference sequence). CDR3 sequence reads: CNAREKGMTSGNYEQYF. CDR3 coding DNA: TGCAATGCTAGAGAAAAAGGGATGACTAGCGGGAACTACGAGCAGTACTTC.

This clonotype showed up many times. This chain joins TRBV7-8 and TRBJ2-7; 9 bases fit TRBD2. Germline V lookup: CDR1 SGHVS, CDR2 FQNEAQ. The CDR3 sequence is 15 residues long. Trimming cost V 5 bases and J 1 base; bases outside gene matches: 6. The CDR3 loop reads CASSLLSGRSYEQYF. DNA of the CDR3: TGTGCCAGCAGCCTACTGAGCGGGAGGTCCTACGAGCAGTACTTC.

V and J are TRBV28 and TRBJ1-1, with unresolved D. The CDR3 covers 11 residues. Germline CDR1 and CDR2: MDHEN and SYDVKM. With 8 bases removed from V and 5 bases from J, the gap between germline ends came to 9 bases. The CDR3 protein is CASLTMTEAFF. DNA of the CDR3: TGTGCCAGCTTGACAATGACTGAAGCTTTCTTT.

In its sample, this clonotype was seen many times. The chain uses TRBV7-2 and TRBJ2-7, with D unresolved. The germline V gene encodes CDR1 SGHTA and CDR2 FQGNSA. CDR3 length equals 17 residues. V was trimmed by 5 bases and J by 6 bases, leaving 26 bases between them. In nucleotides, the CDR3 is TGTGCCAGCAGCCCGCTTCAGGTCTTTTCCCTTTCGGGCGAGCAGTACTTC. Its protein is CASSPLQVFSLSGEQYF.

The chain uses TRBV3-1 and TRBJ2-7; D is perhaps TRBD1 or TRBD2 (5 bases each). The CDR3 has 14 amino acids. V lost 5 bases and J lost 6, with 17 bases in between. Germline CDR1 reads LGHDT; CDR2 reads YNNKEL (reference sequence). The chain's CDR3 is CASSIWNRRSEQYF. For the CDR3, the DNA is TGTGCCAGCAGCATTTGGAACAGGAGGAGCGAGCAGTACTTC.

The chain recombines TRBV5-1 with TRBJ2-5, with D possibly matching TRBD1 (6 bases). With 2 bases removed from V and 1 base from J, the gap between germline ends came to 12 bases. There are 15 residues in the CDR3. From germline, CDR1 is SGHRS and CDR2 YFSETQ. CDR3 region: CASSLSGTPQETQYF. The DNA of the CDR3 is TGCGCCAGCAGCTTATCCGGGACACCCCAAGAGACCCAGTACTTC.

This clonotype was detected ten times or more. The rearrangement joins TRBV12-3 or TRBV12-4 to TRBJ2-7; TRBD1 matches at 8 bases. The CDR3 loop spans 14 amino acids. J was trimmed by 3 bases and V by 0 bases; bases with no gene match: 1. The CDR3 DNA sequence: TGTGCCAGCAGTTTAGCGGGACAGGTCTACGAGCAGTACTTC. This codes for CASSLAGQVYEQYF.

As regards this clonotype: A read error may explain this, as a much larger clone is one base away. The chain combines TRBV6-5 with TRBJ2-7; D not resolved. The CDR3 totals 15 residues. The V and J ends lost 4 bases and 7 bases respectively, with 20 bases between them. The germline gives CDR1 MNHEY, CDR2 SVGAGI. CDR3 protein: CASSSTVRNPNEQYF. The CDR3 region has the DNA TGTGCCAGCAGTTCTACCGTTAGGAACCCTAATGAGCAGTACTTC.

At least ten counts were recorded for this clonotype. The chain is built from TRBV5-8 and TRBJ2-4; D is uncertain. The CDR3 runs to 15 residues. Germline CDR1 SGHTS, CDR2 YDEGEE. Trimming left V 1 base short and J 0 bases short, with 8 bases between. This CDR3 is CASSLRVGAKNIQYF. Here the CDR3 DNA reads TGTGCCAGCAGCTTGCGGGTGGGAGCCAAAAACATTCAGTACTTC.

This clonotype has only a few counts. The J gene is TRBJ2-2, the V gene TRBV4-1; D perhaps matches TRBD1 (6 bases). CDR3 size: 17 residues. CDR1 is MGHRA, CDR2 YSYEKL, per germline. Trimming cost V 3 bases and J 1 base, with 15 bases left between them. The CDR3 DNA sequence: TGCGCCAGCAGCCACTCCAGGGAGACAGGGAACACCGGGGAGCTGTTTTTT. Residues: CASSHSRETGNTGELFF.